These 18 T cell receptor beta chains were sequenced from one sample in a study of blood T cell repertoires in COVID-19. Some clones are missing from TCRdb's copy, which holds only in-frame ones; the method was immunoSEQ multiplex PCR. The table includes about 80,000 clones, approximately 85% detected once. Source material: peripheral blood. The source of these receptors is a man aged 45-65 years with COVID-19, enrolled during active disease.

The chain links TRBV12-3 or TRBV12-4 to TRBJ2-2, with D unclear. The CDR3 extends over 12 amino acids. V was pared by 7 bases and J by 4 bases, with 7 bases between. CDR3 in amino acids: CASTHSTGELFF. CDR3 nucleotides: TGTGCCAGCACCCACAGCACCGGGGAGCTGTTTTTT.

This chain connects TRBV27 to TRBJ1-6; 7 nucleotides align to TRBD1. Looked up from germline, CDR1 is MNHEY and CDR2 is SMNVEV (reference sequence). The length of the CDR3 is 15 residues. V gave up 6 bases and J gave up 5 bases; unmatched junction bases: 7. Here the CDR3 reads CASRTLGTDNSPLHF. For the CDR3, the DNA is TGTGCCAGCAGAACTCTGGGGACAGATAATTCACCCCTCCACTTT.

The CDR3 region has the DNA TGTGCCAGCAGCCAGACTAGCGGAGCCTCCTACGAGCAGTACTTC. Amino acids: CASSQTSGASYEQYF. The chain recombines TRBV6-5 with TRBJ2-7; 9 bases agree with TRBD2. The CDR3 has 15 amino acids. Germline V gene lookup returns CDR1 MNHEY and CDR2 SVGAGI. V lost 6 bases and J lost 0; bases outside the gene matches: 6.

The chain has TRBV6-5 and TRBJ1-2, with 9 bases identical to TRBD1. V trimming: 7 bases; J trimming: 2 bases; junction bases outside the gene matches: 2. CDR1 and CDR2 (germline): MNHEY, SVGAGI. The CDR3 runs to 13 residues. DNA of the CDR3: TGTGCCAGCAAAGGACAGGGGAACTATGGCTACACCTTC. This sequence encodes CASKGQGNYGYTF.

This chain uses TRBV27 with TRBJ1-2; no clear D gene. CDR3 length equals 16 residues. V was clipped by 4 bases and J by 2 bases, with 17 bases between them. Germline V gene data show CDR1 as MNHEY and CDR2 as SMNVEV (reference sequence). DNA for the CDR3: TGTGCCAGCAGTTCGCACCTGTCTGGGCTCAACTATGGCTACACCTTC. Translated, it gives CASSSHLSGLNYGYTF.

The V call is TRBV5-4, the J call TRBJ2-1; no definite D call. V lost 4 bases, J lost 8 bases, and 16 bases lay in between. The CDR3 totals 14 residues. Germline CDR1 reads SGHNT; CDR2 reads YYREEE (reference sequence). The CDR3 nucleotides are TGTGCCAGCAGCATCGTAAGCCTTTCTGATGAGCAGTTCTTC. This gives the protein CASSIVSLSDEQFF.

The chain recombines TRBV4-2 with TRBJ2-5; D possibly corresponds to TRBD2 (6 bases). This CDR3 is 16 amino acids long. CDR1 and CDR2 (germline): LGHNA, YNFKEQ. Trimming took off 4 bases at V and 5 bases at J, with 20 bases between the two ends. The CDR3 DNA is TGTGCCAGCAGCCCTCCGGACGGGGGAGTAGGGGAGACCCAGTACTTC. Amino acid sequence: CASSPPDGGVGETQYF.

The chain has TRBV5-5 and TRBJ2-1, with 7 bases matching TRBD2. From germline, CDR1 is SGHKS and CDR2 YYEKEE (reference sequence). The CDR3 covers 15 residues. V was clipped by 0 bases and J by 12 bases; unmatched bases: 12. CDR3 protein: CASSLGLAVYGGQFF. Here the CDR3 DNA reads TGTGCCAGCAGCTTGGGGCTAGCGGTTTATGGGGGGCAGTTCTTC.

V gene TRBV5-6 combines with J gene TRBJ1-5; D perhaps matches TRBD1 (6 bases). CDR3 length equals 14 residues. Trimming left V 0 bases short and J 6 bases short, with 10 bases between. The germline V gene has CDR1 SGHDT and CDR2 YYEEEE. CDR3 in DNA: TGTGCCAGCAGCTTGGGACAGACAGGTCAGCCCCAGCATTTT. Translating gives CASSLGQTGQPQHF. Full variable domain (remainder filled in from reference TRBV5-6 and TRBJ1-5): DAGVTQSPTHLIKTRGQQVTLRCSPKSGHDTVSWYQQALGQGPQFIFQYYEEEERQRGNFPDRFSGHQFPNYSSELNVNALLLGDSALYLCASSLGQTGQPQHFGDGTRLSIL.

The chain recombines TRBV5-5 with TRBJ2-3; TRBD2 matches 7 bases. This CDR3 has 14 amino acids. The junction had 2 bases not matched to a gene; V was cut back by 0 bases and J by 4 bases. Germline CDR1 and CDR2: SGHKS and YYEKEE (reference sequence). In DNA, the CDR3 is TGTGCCAGCAGCTTGGGTCGGGGGGCAGATACGCAGTATTTT. This sequence encodes CASSLGRGADTQYF. Complete variable domain (other parts from reference TRBV5-5 and TRBJ2-3): DAGVTQSPTHLIKTRGQQVTLRCSPISGHKSVSWYQQVLGQGPQFIFQYYEKEERGRGNFPDRFSARQFPNYSSELNVNALLLGDSALYLCASSLGRGADTQYFGPGTRLTVL.

The chain has TRBV5-1 and TRBJ1-2; no clear D. Germline CDR1 is SGHRS and CDR2 is YFSETQ. The V end was cut by 4 bases, the J end by 2 bases, with 6 bases between. The CDR3 is 12 amino acids. CDR3 residues: CASSPGNYGYTF. CDR3 DNA sequence: TGCGCCAGCAGCCCCGGGAACTATGGCTACACCTTC. Full variable domain (missing parts from reference TRBV5-1 and TRBJ1-2): KAGVTQTPRYLIKTRGQQVTLSCSPISGHRSVSWYQQTPGQGLQFLFEYFSETQRNKGNFPGRFSGRQFSNSRSEMNVSTLELGDSALYLCASSPGNYGYTFGSGTRLTVV.

The CDR3 nucleotides read TGTGCCAGCAGCTTAGGAGTGCTAGCGGGGCGCACAGATACGCAGTATTTT. Its protein product is CASSLGVLAGRTDTQYF. The rearrangement joins TRBV11-2 to TRBJ2-3; 9 nucleotides agree with TRBD2. The V and J ends lost 1 base and 1 base, in that order; junction bases with no gene match: 6. Germline CDR1 and CDR2: SGHAT and FQNNGV. The CDR3 is 17 amino acids.

The rearrangement links TRBV19 to TRBJ1-5; 9 nucleotides line up with TRBD1. Losses at the gene ends were 6 bases for V and 7 bases for J; bases not matched to a gene: 4. The germline CDR1 and CDR2 sequences are LNHDA and SQIVND (reference sequence). This CDR3 comprises 13 residues. CDR3 region: CASSQGQGQPQHF. DNA for the CDR3: TGTGCCAGTAGCCAAGGACAGGGGCAGCCCCAGCATTTT.

This clone was detected once. The chain has TRBV28 and TRBJ2-5; TRBD1 matches 10 bases. Trimming cost V 4 bases and J 5 bases; bases outside gene matches: 10. CDR1 and CDR2 from the germline V gene are MDHEN and SYDVKM. This CDR3 spans 16 amino acids. The CDR3, as DNA: TGTGCCAGCAGTTCCTCCGGGACAGGGGTTCTGGAGACCCAGTACTTC. This gives the protein CASSSSGTGVLETQYF.

J is TRBJ1-2 and V is TRBV10-3; D gene uncertain. Looked up from germline, CDR1 is ENHRY and CDR2 is SYGVKD. The CDR3 sequence is 12 residues long. V was pared by 4 bases and J by 8 bases, with 11 bases between. The CDR3 is CAISAEGRGYTF. The DNA for the CDR3 is TGTGCCATCAGTGCTGAAGGGAGAGGCTACACCTTC.

This clone occurred once. The gene calls are TRBV15 and TRBJ1-6, with 7 bases aligning to TRBD1. J was trimmed by 7 bases and V by 4 bases; bases with no gene match: 13. CDR1 LNHNV and CDR2 YYDKDF come from the germline V gene (reference sequence). The length of the CDR3 is 17 residues. DNA of the CDR3: TGTGCCACCAGCACAATTCGCGGAGGGACAGAAAATTCACCCCTCCACTTT. This encodes CATSTIRGGTENSPLHF.

This chain connects TRBV30 to TRBJ2-1, with TRBD2 matching over 9 bases. The CDR3 runs to 14 residues. V trimming: 3 bases; J trimming: 12 bases; junction bases outside the gene matches: 12. Germline CDR1 GTSNPN, CDR2 SVGIG (reference sequence). The CDR3 bases are TGTGCCTGGAGCGAGACTAGCGGCGAATTCGGGCAGTTCTTC. Amino acids: CAWSETSGEFGQFF.

The genes are TRBV7-2 and TRBJ2-7; D uncertain. The germline V gene encodes CDR1 SGHTA and CDR2 FQGNSA. The CDR3 loop spans 13 amino acids. Trimming stripped 6 bases from V and 0 bases from J, with 9 bases between. The CDR3: CASRLTPSYEQYF. The CDR3 nucleotides read TGTGCCAGCAGACTGACTCCCTCCTACGAGCAGTACTTC. Based on the CDR3 plus reference TRBV7-2 and TRBJ2-7, the full variable domain is GAGVSQSPSNKVTEKGKDVELRCDPISGHTALYWYRQSLGQGLEFLIYFQGNSAPDKSGLPSDRFSAERTGGSVSTLTIQRTQQEDSAVYLCASRLTPSYEQYFGPGTRLTVT.